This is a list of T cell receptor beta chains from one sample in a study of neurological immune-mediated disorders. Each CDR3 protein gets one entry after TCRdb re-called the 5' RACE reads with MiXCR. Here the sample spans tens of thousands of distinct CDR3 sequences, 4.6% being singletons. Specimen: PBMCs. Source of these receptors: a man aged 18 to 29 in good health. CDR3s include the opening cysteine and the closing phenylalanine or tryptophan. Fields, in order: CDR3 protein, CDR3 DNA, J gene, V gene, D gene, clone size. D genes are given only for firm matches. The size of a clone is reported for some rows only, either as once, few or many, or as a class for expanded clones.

cdr3_aa: CASRSDSAEQYF; cdr3_nt: TGTGCCAGCAGAAGCGACTCGGCCGAGCAGTACTTC; j_call: TRBJ2-7; v_call: TRBV12-3/TRBV12-4; d_call: NA; clone_size: many
cdr3_aa: CSAREGTEEERTF; cdr3_nt: TGCAGTGCTAGAGAGGGCACAGAAGAGGAGCGCACCTTC; j_call: TRBJ1-2; v_call: TRBV20-1; d_call: NA; clone_size: many
cdr3_aa: CSATGEAKANEKLFF; cdr3_nt: TGCAGTGCTACAGGGGAGGCGAAGGCTAATGAAAAACTGTTTTTT; j_call: TRBJ1-4; v_call: TRBV20-1; d_call: NA; clone_size: NA
cdr3_aa: CASSMDREKDEQFF; cdr3_nt: TGTGCCAGCAGCATGGACAGGGAGAAGGATGAGCAGTTCTTC; j_call: TRBJ2-1; v_call: TRBV7-9; d_call: TRBD1; clone_size: many
cdr3_aa: CSAPRGLLYGYTF; cdr3_nt: TGCAGTGCCCCCAGGGGGCTCCTTTATGGCTACACCTTC; j_call: TRBJ1-2; v_call: TRBV20-1; d_call: TRBD1; clone_size: many
cdr3_aa: CASSQEAGANYGYTF; cdr3_nt: TGTGCCAGCAGCCAAGAAGCGGGAGCTAACTATGGCTACACCTTC; j_call: TRBJ1-2; v_call: TRBV4-2; d_call: NA; clone_size: many
cdr3_aa: CASSLATGKTGELFF; cdr3_nt: TGTGCCAGCAGCTTAGCGACAGGGAAGACCGGGGAGCTGTTTTTT; j_call: TRBJ2-2; v_call: TRBV7-2; d_call: TRBD1; clone_size: many
cdr3_aa: CASSLEAGRQSSYEQYF; cdr3_nt: TGTGCCAGCAGCTTAGAGGCGGGGCGGCAGAGCTCCTACGAGCAGTACTTC; j_call: TRBJ2-7; v_call: TRBV7-9; d_call: NA; clone_size: many
cdr3_aa: CASSSDRSSYNEQFF; cdr3_nt: TGTGCCAGCAGCTCCGACCGGAGCTCCTACAATGAGCAGTTCTTC; j_call: TRBJ2-1; v_call: TRBV12-3/TRBV12-4; d_call: NA; clone_size: many
cdr3_aa: CSVAVGNEKLFF; cdr3_nt: TGCAGCGTTGCCGTTGGTAATGAAAAACTGTTTTTT; j_call: TRBJ1-4; v_call: TRBV29-1; d_call: NA; clone_size: many
cdr3_aa: CSVVAGQIFNEQFF; cdr3_nt: TGCAGCGTTGTGGCGGGACAGATTTTCAATGAGCAGTTCTTC; j_call: TRBJ2-1; v_call: TRBV29-1; d_call: NA; clone_size: NA
cdr3_aa: CASTEDTIYEQYF; cdr3_nt: TGTGCCAGCACCGAGGACACGATCTACGAGCAGTACTTC; j_call: TRBJ2-7; v_call: TRBV6-2/TRBV6-3; d_call: NA; clone_size: many
cdr3_aa: CSADTIEASGNTIYF; cdr3_nt: TGCAGTGCCGACACAATAGAGGCCTCTGGAAACACCATATATTTT; j_call: TRBJ1-3; v_call: TRBV20-1; d_call: NA; clone_size: NA
cdr3_aa: CASSISGGNTEAFF; cdr3_nt: TGTGCCAGTAGTATATCAGGGGGAAACACTGAAGCTTTCTTT; j_call: TRBJ1-1; v_call: TRBV19; d_call: TRBD1; clone_size: few
cdr3_aa: CASSQPPGLANYGYTF; cdr3_nt: TGCGCCAGCAGCCAACCGCCCGGCCTTGCTAACTATGGCTACACCTTC; j_call: TRBJ1-2; v_call: TRBV4-1; d_call: NA; clone_size: many
cdr3_aa: CSAGNARGSINYGYTF; cdr3_nt: TGCAGTGCTGGAAACGCAAGGGGTTCGATCAACTATGGCTACACCTTC; j_call: TRBJ1-2; v_call: TRBV20-1; d_call: NA; clone_size: many
cdr3_aa: CSARSPSSGNTEAFF; cdr3_nt: TGCAGTGCTAGGTCGCCAAGCTCGGGTAACACTGAAGCTTTCTTT; j_call: TRBJ1-1; v_call: TRBV20-1; d_call: NA; clone_size: many
cdr3_aa: CASSLSGRNLKETQYF; cdr3_nt: TGTGCCAGCAGCTTAAGTGGACGGAATTTGAAGGAGACCCAGTACTTC; j_call: TRBJ2-5; v_call: TRBV7-2; d_call: NA; clone_size: many
cdr3_aa: CASSQDRRNSPLHF; cdr3_nt: TGCGCCAGCAGCCAAGACCGAAGAAATTCACCCCTCCACTTT; j_call: TRBJ1-6; v_call: TRBV5-1; d_call: NA; clone_size: many
cdr3_aa: CASRNPERGGTGELFF; cdr3_nt: TGTGCCAGCAGAAATCCCGAGCGGGGGGGCACCGGGGAGCTGTTTTTT; j_call: TRBJ2-2; v_call: TRBV9; d_call: TRBD2; clone_size: many
cdr3_aa: CACILWGPGDTQYF; cdr3_nt: TGTGCCTGCATACTTTGGGGGCCCGGGGATACGCAGTATTTT; j_call: TRBJ2-3; v_call: TRBV12-3/TRBV12-4; d_call: NA; clone_size: many
cdr3_aa: CASTPRGSGVFGELFF; cdr3_nt: TGTGCCAGCACCCCACGTGGTAGCGGGGTTTTCGGGGAGCTGTTTTTT; j_call: TRBJ2-2; v_call: TRBV5-6; d_call: TRBD2; clone_size: many
cdr3_aa: CASSPSGDSGANVLTF; cdr3_nt: TGTGCCAGCTCACCTTCGGGAGACTCTGGGGCCAACGTCCTGACTTTC; j_call: TRBJ2-6; v_call: TRBV18; d_call: NA; clone_size: many
cdr3_aa: CSATSGGPTDTQYF; cdr3_nt: TGCAGTGCTACATCGGGGGGGCCGACAGATACGCAGTATTTT; j_call: TRBJ2-3; v_call: TRBV20-1; d_call: TRBD2; clone_size: many
cdr3_aa: CASRDAGLNTGELFF; cdr3_nt: TGTGCCAGCAGGGATGCAGGCCTTAACACCGGGGAGCTGTTTTTT; j_call: TRBJ2-2; v_call: TRBV6-5; d_call: NA; clone_size: many
cdr3_aa: CSVGRDRDSPLHF; cdr3_nt: TGCAGCGTTGGACGGGACAGGGATTCACCCCTCCACTTT; j_call: TRBJ1-6; v_call: TRBV29-1; d_call: TRBD1; clone_size: many
cdr3_aa: CSARTPGRTTEAFF; cdr3_nt: TGCAGTGCTAGAACTCCGGGACGGACCACTGAAGCTTTCTTT; j_call: TRBJ1-1; v_call: TRBV20-1; d_call: NA; clone_size: few
cdr3_aa: CASSLVGMGTVRTEAFF; cdr3_nt: TGTGCCAGCAGCTTAGTTGGCATGGGAACAGTCCGTACCGAAGCTTTCTTT; j_call: TRBJ1-1; v_call: TRBV7-9; d_call: NA; clone_size: many
cdr3_aa: CASAGGRDTQYF; cdr3_nt: TGTGCCAGCGCCGGCGGCCGAGATACGCAGTATTTT; j_call: TRBJ2-3; v_call: TRBV7-9; d_call: NA; clone_size: many
cdr3_aa: CASSRGAGYTF; cdr3_nt: TGTGCCAGCAGCCGTGGGGCGGGCTACACCTTC; j_call: TRBJ1-2; v_call: TRBV12-3/TRBV12-4; d_call: NA; clone_size: few
cdr3_aa: CAITGGTGERNEQFF; cdr3_nt: TGTGCCATCACCGGAGGGACAGGGGAGCGCAATGAGCAGTTCTTC; j_call: TRBJ2-1; v_call: TRBV10-3; d_call: TRBD1; clone_size: many
cdr3_aa: CASRGPSGGATEQFF; cdr3_nt: TGTGCCAGCAGGGGACCTAGCGGGGGGGCCACTGAGCAGTTCTTC; j_call: TRBJ2-1; v_call: TRBV7-2; d_call: TRBD2; clone_size: medium-sized
cdr3_aa: CASSLPAPVNEKLFF; cdr3_nt: TGTGCCAGCAGCTTACCCGCCCCCGTCAATGAAAAACTGTTTTTT; j_call: TRBJ1-4; v_call: TRBV7-9; d_call: NA; clone_size: many
cdr3_aa: CASSSTDGSAEQYF; cdr3_nt: TGTGCCAGCAGCTCGACGGACGGTTCGGCTGAGCAGTACTTC; j_call: TRBJ2-7; v_call: TRBV7-9; d_call: NA; clone_size: many
cdr3_aa: CATSDGGRVYTQYF; cdr3_nt: TGTGCCACCAGTGACGGGGGAAGAGTTTATACGCAGTATTTT; j_call: TRBJ2-3; v_call: TRBV24-1; d_call: NA; clone_size: many
cdr3_aa: CASSYSPGDLQETQYF; cdr3_nt: TGTGCCAGCAGTTACTCGCCGGGGGACCTCCAAGAGACCCAGTACTTC; j_call: TRBJ2-5; v_call: TRBV6-2/TRBV6-3; d_call: NA; clone_size: many
cdr3_aa: CASGGFGSYNEQFF; cdr3_nt: TGCGCCAGCGGGGGGTTCGGCTCCTACAATGAGCAGTTCTTC; j_call: TRBJ2-1; v_call: TRBV5-1; d_call: NA; clone_size: many